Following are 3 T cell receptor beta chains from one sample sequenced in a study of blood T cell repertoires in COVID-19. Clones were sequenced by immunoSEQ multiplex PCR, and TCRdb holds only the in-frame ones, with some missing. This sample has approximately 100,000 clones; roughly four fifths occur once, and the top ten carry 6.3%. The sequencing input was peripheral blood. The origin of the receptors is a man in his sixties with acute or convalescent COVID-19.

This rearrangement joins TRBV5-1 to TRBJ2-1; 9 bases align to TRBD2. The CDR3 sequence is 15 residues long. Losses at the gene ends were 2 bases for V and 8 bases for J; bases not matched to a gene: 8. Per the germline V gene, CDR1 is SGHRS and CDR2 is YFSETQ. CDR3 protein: CASSLTGLASDEQFF. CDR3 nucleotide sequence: TGCGCCAGCAGCTTAACGGGACTAGCTTCCGATGAGCAGTTCTTC.

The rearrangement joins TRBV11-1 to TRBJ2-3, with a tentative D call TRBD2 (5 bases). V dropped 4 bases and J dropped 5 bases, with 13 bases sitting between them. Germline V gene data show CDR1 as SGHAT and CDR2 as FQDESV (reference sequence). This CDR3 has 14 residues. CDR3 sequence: CASSSRAAGDTQYF. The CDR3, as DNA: TGTGCCAGCAGCTCTAGGGCTGCGGGAGATACGCAGTATTTT.

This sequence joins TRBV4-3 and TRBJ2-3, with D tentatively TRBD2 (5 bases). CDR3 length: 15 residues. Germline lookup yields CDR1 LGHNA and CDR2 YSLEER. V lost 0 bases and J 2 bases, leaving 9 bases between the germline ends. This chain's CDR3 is CASSQDTGYTDTQYF. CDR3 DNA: TGCGCCAGCAGCCAAGATACGGGATACACAGATACGCAGTATTTT.